This T cell receptor (beta chain) is from a study of blood T cell repertoires in COVID-19. Original methodology: Estimated nucleated cell counts came from reference gene primer amplification. Using immunoSEQ multiplex PCR, the repertoire was profiled, and TCRdb retains in-frame clones only, with some absent. The DNA was the basis for D and trimming; V, J and clone size are from that table. Of fewer than 120,000 clones in the sample, around four fifths were seen once. V shed 4 bases and J 6 bases; nucleotides not matched to a gene: 12. The CDR3 is 15 amino acids. Germline V CDR1 and CDR2: SGHTA, FQGTGA.

This clonotype was obtained from a woman aged 60-75 years with acute or convalescent COVID-19. The chain is built from TRBV7-3 and TRBJ2-7; 7 nucleotides match TRBD2. The sequenced sample consisted of peripheral blood. CDR3 in DNA: TGTGCCAGCAGCTCCTCCGGAGCGGGGCCGTCCGAGCAGTACTTC. Its translation: CASSSSGAGPSEQYF.